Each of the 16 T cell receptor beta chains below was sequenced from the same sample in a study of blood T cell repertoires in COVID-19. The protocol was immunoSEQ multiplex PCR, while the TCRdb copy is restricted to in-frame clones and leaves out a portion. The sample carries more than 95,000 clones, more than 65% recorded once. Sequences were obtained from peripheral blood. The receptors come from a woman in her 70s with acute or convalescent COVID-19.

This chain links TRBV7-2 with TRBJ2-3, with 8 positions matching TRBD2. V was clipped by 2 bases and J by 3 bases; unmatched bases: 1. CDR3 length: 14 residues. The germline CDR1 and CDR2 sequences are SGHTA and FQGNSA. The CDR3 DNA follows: TGTGCCAGCAGCTTAACTAGCGGAACAGATACGCAGTATTTT. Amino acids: CASSLTSGTDTQYF.

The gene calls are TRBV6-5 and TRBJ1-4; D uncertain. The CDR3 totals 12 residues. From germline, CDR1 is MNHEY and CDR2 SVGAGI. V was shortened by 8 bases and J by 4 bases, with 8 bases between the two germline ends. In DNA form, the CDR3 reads TGTGCCAGCGGGCCCTTTAATGAAAAACTGTTTTTT. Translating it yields CASGPFNEKLFF.

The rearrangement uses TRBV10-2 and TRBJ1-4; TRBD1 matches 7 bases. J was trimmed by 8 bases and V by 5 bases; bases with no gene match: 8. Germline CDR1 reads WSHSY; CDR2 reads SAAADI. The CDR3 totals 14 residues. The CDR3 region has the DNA TGCGCCAGCAGTTCGACAGGGACCGGAGAAAAACTGTTTTTT. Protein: CASSSTGTGEKLFF.

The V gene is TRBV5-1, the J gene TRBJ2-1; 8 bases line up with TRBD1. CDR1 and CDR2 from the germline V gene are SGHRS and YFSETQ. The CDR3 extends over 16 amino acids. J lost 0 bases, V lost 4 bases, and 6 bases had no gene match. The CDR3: CASSRTGQGSYNEQFF. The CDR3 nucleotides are TGCGCCAGCAGCCGGACAGGGCAGGGCTCCTACAATGAGCAGTTCTTC.

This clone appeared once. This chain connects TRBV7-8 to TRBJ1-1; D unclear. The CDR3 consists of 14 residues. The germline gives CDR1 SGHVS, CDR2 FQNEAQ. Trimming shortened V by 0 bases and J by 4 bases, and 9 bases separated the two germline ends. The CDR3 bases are TGTGCCAGCAGCTTAGCGACGGAGAGCACTGAAGCTTTCTTT. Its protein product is CASSLATESTEAFF.

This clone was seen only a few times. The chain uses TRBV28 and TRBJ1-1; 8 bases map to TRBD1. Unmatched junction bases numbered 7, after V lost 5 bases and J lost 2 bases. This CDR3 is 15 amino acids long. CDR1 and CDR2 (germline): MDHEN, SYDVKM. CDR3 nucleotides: TGTGCCAGCAGTCCAGCCGGACAGGGAAACACTGAAGCTTTCTTT. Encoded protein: CASSPAGQGNTEAFF.

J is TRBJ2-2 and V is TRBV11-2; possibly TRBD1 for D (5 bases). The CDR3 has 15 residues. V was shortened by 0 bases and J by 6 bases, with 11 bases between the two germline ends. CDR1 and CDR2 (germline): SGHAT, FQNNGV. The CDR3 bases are TGTGCCAGCAGCTTAGATATGGAAGGGGCCGGGGAGCTGTTTTTT. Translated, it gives CASSLDMEGAGELFF.

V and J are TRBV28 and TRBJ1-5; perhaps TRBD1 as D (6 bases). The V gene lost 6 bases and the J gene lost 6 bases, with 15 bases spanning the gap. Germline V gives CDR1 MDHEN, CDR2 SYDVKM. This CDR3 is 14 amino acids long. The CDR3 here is CASRATGIGQPQHF. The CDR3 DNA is TGTGCCAGCAGGGCTACAGGGATCGGTCAGCCCCAGCATTTT.

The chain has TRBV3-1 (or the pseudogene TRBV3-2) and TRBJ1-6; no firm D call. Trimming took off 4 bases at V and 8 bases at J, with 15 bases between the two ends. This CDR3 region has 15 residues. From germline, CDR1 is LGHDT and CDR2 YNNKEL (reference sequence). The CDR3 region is CASSRQEAWDSPLHF. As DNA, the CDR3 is TGTGCCAGCAGCCGGCAGGAGGCCTGGGATTCACCCCTCCACTTT.

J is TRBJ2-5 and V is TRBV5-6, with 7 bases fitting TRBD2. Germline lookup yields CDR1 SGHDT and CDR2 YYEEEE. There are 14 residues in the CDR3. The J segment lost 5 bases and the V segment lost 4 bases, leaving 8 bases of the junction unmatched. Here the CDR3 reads CASSLRVAGETQYF. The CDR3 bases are TGTGCCAGCAGCCTCCGAGTAGCGGGCGAGACCCAGTACTTC.

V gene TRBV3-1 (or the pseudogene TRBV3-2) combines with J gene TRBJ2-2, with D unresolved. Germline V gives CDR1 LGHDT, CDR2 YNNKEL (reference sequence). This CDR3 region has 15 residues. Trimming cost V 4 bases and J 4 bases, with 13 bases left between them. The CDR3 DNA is TGTGCCAGCAGCCCCGGAATGGCGGTCACCGGGGAGCTGTTTTTT. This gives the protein CASSPGMAVTGELFF.

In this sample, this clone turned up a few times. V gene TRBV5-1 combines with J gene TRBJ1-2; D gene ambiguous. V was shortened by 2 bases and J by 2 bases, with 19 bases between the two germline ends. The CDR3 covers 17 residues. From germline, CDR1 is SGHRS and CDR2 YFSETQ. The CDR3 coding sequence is TGCGCCAGCAGCTTAAGTATTCGGGAGAAAATAAACTATGGCTACACCTTC. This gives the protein CASSLSIREKINYGYTF.

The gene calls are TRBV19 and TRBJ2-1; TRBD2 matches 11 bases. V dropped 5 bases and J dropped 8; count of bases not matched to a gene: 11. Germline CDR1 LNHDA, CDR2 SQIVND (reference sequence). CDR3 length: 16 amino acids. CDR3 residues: CASSATLAGGRDEQFF. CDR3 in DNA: TGTGCCAGTAGTGCAACCTTAGCGGGGGGGCGCGATGAGCAGTTCTTC.

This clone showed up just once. CDR3: CASRDRDNQPQHF. CDR3 DNA sequence: TGTGCCAGTAGAGACAGGGATAATCAGCCCCAGCATTTT. The chain combines TRBV19 with TRBJ1-5; 7 bases fit TRBD1. Unmatched junction bases numbered 3, after V lost 6 bases and J lost 4 bases. From germline, CDR1 is LNHDA and CDR2 SQIVND (reference sequence). This CDR3 has 13 amino acids.

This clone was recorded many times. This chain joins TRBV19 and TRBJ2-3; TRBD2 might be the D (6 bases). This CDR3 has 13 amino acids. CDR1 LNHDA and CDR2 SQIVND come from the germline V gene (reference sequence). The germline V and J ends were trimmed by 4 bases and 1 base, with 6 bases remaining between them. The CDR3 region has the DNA TGTGCCAGTAGTAGCGGGGGCACAGATACGCAGTATTTT. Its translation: CASSSGGTDTQYF.

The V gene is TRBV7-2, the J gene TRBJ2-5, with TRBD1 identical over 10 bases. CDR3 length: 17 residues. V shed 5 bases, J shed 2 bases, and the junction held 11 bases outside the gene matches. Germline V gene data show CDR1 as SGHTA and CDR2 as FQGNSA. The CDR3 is CASSQRTGGRWQETQYF. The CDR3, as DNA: TGTGCCAGCAGCCAGCGGACAGGGGGTCGATGGCAAGAGACCCAGTACTTC.